These T cell receptor beta chains were read from a single sample in a study of post-analysis software for immune sequencing data. One entry per CDR3 protein results from TCRdb running MiXCR on the PCR reads. The sample holds fewer than 850,000 distinct CDR3 sequences, 46% seen once. The sample comprised blood. These receptors were obtained from a girl aged 10-17 years with multiple sclerosis. The CDR3 runs from the conserved cysteine through the conserved F or W. The order of the fields is V gene, D gene, J gene, clone size, CDR3 protein, CDR3 DNA. The D gene is left open where the match is weak. Clone size is shown for a subset of rows, as once, few, many or a class of expanded clone.

v_call: TRBV5-5
d_call: NA
j_call: TRBJ1-1
clone_size: NA
cdr3_aa: CASSPEWAANTEAFF
cdr3_nt: TGTGCCAGCAGCCCCGAATGGGCGGCGAACACTGAAGCTTTCTTT

v_call: TRBV4-3
d_call: TRBD1
j_call: TRBJ2-7
clone_size: few
cdr3_aa: CASSPSAGTGDYEQYF
cdr3_nt: TGCGCCAGCAGCCCCTCTGCCGGGACAGGGGACTACGAGCAGTACTTC

v_call: TRBV6-1
d_call: NA
j_call: TRBJ1-2
clone_size: NA
cdr3_aa: CASSESVIHGYTF
cdr3_nt: TGTGCCAGCAGTGAATCAGTAATCCATGGCTACACCTTC

v_call: TRBV7-2
d_call: TRBD2
j_call: TRBJ2-1
clone_size: few
cdr3_aa: CASSSGLVNEQFF
cdr3_nt: TGTGCCAGCAGCTCCGGACTAGTCAATGAGCAGTTCTTC

v_call: TRBV4-1
d_call: NA
j_call: TRBJ1-2
clone_size: NA
cdr3_aa: CASSQERVAGGYTF
cdr3_nt: TGCGCCAGCAGCCAAGAGCGGGTTGCCGGAGGCTACACCTTC

v_call: TRBV7-2
d_call: TRBD1
j_call: TRBJ2-5
clone_size: few
cdr3_aa: CASSYTGGVQETQYF
cdr3_nt: TGTGCCAGCAGCTACACAGGGGGAGTCCAAGAGACCCAGTACTTC

v_call: TRBV29-1
d_call: NA
j_call: TRBJ1-4
clone_size: NA
cdr3_aa: CSVVADTTNEKLFF
cdr3_nt: TGCAGCGTTGTGGCAGATACAACTAATGAAAAACTGTTTTTT

v_call: TRBV10-3
d_call: NA
j_call: TRBJ1-1
clone_size: few
cdr3_aa: CATHTYGNTEAFF
cdr3_nt: TGTGCCACACATACGTATGGGAACACTGAAGCTTTCTTT

v_call: TRBV20-1
d_call: TRBD1
j_call: TRBJ1-1
clone_size: NA
cdr3_aa: CSARRTGDTEAFF
cdr3_nt: TGCAGTGCTAGGCGGACAGGGGACACTGAAGCTTTCTTT

v_call: TRBV7-2
d_call: TRBD1
j_call: TRBJ1-1
clone_size: NA
cdr3_aa: CASSYRTGNTEAFF
cdr3_nt: TGTGCCAGCAGTTACCGGACAGGGAACACTGAAGCTTTCTTT

v_call: TRBV6-2/TRBV6-3
d_call: NA
j_call: TRBJ2-1
clone_size: NA
cdr3_aa: CASSSPGLEQFF
cdr3_nt: TGTGCCAGCAGTTCCCCCGGACTTGAGCAGTTCTTC

v_call: TRBV6-5
d_call: TRBD1
j_call: TRBJ1-2
clone_size: once
cdr3_aa: CASRSFSGGAGRGYTF
cdr3_nt: TGTGCCAGCAGATCCTTCTCAGGGGGCGCGGGTCGAGGCTACACCTTC

v_call: TRBV7-9
d_call: TRBD2
j_call: TRBJ2-7
clone_size: NA
cdr3_aa: CASSPLAGDPHEQYF
cdr3_nt: TGTGCCAGCAGCCCCCTAGCGGGAGATCCCCACGAGCAGTACTTC

v_call: TRBV5-5
d_call: TRBD1
j_call: TRBJ2-7
clone_size: many
cdr3_aa: CASSLGGTGIYEQYF
cdr3_nt: TGTGCCAGCAGCTTGGGGGGGACAGGGATCTACGAGCAGTACTTC

v_call: TRBV5-6
d_call: TRBD2
j_call: TRBJ2-1
clone_size: NA
cdr3_aa: CASSLEAAGGPYNEQFF
cdr3_nt: TGTGCCAGCAGCTTGGAGGCAGCGGGAGGGCCCTACAACGAGCAGTTCTTC

v_call: TRBV27
d_call: NA
j_call: TRBJ1-1
clone_size: NA
cdr3_aa: CASIGGYTEAFF
cdr3_nt: TGTGCCAGCATCGGAGGTTACACTGAAGCTTTCTTT

v_call: TRBV20-1
d_call: NA
j_call: TRBJ1-2
clone_size: NA
cdr3_aa: CSARNGGGQLGYGYTF
cdr3_nt: TGCAGTGCTAGAAATGGGGGGGGTCAGTTGGGCTATGGCTACACCTTC

v_call: TRBV28
d_call: NA
j_call: TRBJ2-1
clone_size: NA
cdr3_aa: CANSLRAWDNEQFF
cdr3_nt: TGTGCCAACAGTTTAAGGGCGTGGGACAATGAGCAGTTCTTC

v_call: TRBV5-1
d_call: NA
j_call: TRBJ2-1
clone_size: NA
cdr3_aa: CASRKERGNEQFF
cdr3_nt: TGCGCCAGCAGGAAAGAACGAGGGAATGAGCAGTTCTTC

v_call: TRBV6-5
d_call: NA
j_call: TRBJ1-2
clone_size: few
cdr3_aa: CASSDYGEGYGYTF
cdr3_nt: TGTGCCAGCAGTGACTATGGGGAAGGCTATGGCTACACCTTC